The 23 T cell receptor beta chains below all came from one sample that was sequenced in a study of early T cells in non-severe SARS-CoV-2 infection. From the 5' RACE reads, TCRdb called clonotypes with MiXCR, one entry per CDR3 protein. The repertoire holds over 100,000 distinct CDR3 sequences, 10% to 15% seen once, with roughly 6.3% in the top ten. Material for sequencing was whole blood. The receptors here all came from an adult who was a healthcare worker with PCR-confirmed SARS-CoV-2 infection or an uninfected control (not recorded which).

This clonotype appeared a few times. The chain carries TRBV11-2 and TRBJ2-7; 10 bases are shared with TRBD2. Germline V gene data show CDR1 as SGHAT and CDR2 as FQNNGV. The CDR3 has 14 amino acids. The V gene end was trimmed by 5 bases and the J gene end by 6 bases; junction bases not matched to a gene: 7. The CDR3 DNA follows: TGTGCCAGCAGCATAAGCGGGAGGGCCGTCGAGCAGTACTTC. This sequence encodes CASSISGRAVEQYF.

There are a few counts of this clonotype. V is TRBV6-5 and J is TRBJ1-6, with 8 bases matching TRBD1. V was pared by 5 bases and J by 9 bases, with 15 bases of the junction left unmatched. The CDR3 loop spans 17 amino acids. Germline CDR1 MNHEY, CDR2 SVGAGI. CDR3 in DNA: TGTGCCAGCAGTCGCGCCGGGACAGGTGCCTCACCTTCACCCCTCCACTTT. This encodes CASSRAGTGASPSPLHF.

The CDR3 loop reads CASSQEGQGWGGDTQYF. CDR3 coding DNA: TGCGCCAGCAGCCAAGAGGGACAGGGCTGGGGGGGAGATACGCAGTATTTT. The genes are TRBV4-1 and TRBJ2-3; 9 bases are a match to TRBD1. The V gene's germline CDR1 is MGHRA and CDR2 YSYEKL. V lost 0 bases, J lost 5 bases, and 9 bases stayed unmatched. The CDR3 extends over 17 amino acids.

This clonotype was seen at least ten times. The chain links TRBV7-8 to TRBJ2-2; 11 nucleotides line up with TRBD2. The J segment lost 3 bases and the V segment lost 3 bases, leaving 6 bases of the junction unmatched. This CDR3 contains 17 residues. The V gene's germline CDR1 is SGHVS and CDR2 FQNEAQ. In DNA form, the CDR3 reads TGTGCCAGCAGCTTCTTTAGCGGGAGGGCCGACACCGGGGAGCTGTTTTTT. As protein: CASSFFSGRADTGELFF.

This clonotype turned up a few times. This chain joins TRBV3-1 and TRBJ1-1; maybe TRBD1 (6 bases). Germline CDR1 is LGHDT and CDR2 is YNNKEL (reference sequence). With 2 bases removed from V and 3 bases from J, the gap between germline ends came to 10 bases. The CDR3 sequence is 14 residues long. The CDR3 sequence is CASSQRGGDTEAFF. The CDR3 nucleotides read TGTGCCAGCAGCCAAAGAGGGGGAGACACTGAAGCTTTCTTT.

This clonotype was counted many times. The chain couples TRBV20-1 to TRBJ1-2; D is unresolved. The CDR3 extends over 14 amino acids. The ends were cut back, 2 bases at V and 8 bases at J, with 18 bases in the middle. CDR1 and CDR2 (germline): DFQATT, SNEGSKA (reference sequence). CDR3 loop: CSARHSWAGEGYTF. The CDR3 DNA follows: TGCAGTGCTAGACACTCCTGGGCGGGAGAGGGCTACACCTTC.

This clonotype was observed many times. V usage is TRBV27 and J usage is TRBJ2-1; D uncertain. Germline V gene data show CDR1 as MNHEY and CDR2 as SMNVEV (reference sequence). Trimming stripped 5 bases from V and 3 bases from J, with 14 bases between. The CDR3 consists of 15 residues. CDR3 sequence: CASSRDGYYYNEQFF. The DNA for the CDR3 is TGTGCCAGCAGTCGAGACGGGTATTACTACAATGAGCAGTTCTTC.

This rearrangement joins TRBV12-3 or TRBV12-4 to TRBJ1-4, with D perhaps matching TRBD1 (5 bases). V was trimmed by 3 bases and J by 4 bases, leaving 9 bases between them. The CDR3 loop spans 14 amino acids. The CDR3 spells CASSFGGFNEKLFF. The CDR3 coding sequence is TGTGCCAGCAGTTTTGGGGGTTTTAATGAAAAACTGTTTTTT.

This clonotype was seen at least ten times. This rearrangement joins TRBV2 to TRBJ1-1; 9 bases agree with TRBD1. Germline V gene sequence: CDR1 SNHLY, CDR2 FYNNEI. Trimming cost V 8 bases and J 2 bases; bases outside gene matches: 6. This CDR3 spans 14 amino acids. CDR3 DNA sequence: TGTGCCAGCGGATTACAGGGGGCCAACACTGAAGCTTTCTTT. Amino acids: CASGLQGANTEAFF.

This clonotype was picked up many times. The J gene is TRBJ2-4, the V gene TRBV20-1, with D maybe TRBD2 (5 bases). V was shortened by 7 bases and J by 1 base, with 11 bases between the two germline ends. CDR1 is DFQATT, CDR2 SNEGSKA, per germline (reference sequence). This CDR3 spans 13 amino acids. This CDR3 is CSVWRSAKNIQYF. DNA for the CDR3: TGCAGTGTTTGGAGGTCGGCCAAAAACATTCAGTACTTC.

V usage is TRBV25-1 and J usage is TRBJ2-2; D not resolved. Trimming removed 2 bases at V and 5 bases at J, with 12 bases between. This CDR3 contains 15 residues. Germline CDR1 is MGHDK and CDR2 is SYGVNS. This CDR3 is CASSESLVGTGELFF. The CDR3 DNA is TGTGCCAGCAGTGAAAGTTTAGTCGGGACCGGGGAGCTGTTTTTT.

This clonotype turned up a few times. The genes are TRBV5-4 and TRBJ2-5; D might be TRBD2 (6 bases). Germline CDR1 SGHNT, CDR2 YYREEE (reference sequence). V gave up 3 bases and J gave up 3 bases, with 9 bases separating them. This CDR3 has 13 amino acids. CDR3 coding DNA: TGTGCCAGCAGCTATGGGACTGAAGAGACCCAGTACTTC. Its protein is CASSYGTEETQYF.

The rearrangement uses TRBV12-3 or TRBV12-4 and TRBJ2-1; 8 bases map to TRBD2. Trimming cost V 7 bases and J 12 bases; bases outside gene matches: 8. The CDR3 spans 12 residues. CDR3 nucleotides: TGTGCCAGCACCGCGGGAGGCGGGAGGCAGTTCTTC. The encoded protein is CASTAGGGRQFF.

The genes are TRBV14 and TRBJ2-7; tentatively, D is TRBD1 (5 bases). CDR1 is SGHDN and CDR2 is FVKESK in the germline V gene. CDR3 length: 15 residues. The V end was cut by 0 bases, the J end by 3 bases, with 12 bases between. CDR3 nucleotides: TGTGCCAGCAGCCAAGATAGGACAAGGAGCTACGAGCAGTACTTC. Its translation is CASSQDRTRSYEQYF.

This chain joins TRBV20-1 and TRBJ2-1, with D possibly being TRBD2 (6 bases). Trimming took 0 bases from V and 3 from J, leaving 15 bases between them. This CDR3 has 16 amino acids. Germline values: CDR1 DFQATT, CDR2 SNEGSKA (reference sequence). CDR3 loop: CSARDLRLGNYNEQFF. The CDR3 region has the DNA TGCAGTGCTAGAGATTTGCGACTAGGGAACTACAATGAGCAGTTCTTC.

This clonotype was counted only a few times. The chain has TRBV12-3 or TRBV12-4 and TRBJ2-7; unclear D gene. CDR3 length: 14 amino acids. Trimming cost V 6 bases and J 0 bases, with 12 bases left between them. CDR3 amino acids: CASSPQQISYEQYF. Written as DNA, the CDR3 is TGTGCCAGCAGCCCCCAACAGATCTCCTACGAGCAGTACTTC.

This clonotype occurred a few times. This CDR3 reads CASSTHTGTKPYEQYF. The CDR3 DNA is TGTGCCAGCAGCACACATACAGGGACTAAACCATACGAGCAGTACTTC. This chain joins TRBV11-2 and TRBJ2-7; weak D call: TRBD2 (7 bases). Germline assignment: CDR1 SGHAT and CDR2 FQNNGV. There are 16 residues in the CDR3. Trimming took 5 bases from V and 4 from J, leaving 21 bases between them.

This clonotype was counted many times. The CDR3 region is CASSHVSSYNEQFF. Written as DNA, the CDR3 is TGTGCCAGCAGTCACGTCAGCTCCTACAATGAGCAGTTCTTC. The chain couples TRBV27 to TRBJ2-1; no reliable D call. This CDR3 is built from 14 residues. Germline V gene sequence: CDR1 MNHEY, CDR2 SMNVEV (reference sequence). V was trimmed by 5 bases and J by 0 bases, leaving 8 bases between them.

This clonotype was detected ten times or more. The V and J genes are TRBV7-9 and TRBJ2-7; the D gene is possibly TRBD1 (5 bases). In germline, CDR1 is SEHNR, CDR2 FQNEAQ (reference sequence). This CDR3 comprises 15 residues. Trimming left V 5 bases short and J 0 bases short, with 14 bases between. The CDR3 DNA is TGTGCCAGCAGCGCTCCAGACAGTGACTCCTACGAGCAGTACTTC. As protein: CASSAPDSDSYEQYF.

The CDR3 sequence is CASSPRARETQYF. The CDR3 region has the DNA TGTGCCAGCTCACCACGGGCCCGAGAGACCCAGTACTTC. The V call is TRBV18, the J call TRBJ2-5; no clear D. CDR3 length: 13 residues. V lost 1 base and J 4 bases, leaving 7 bases between the germline ends. CDR1 is KGHSH and CDR2 is LQKENI in the germline V gene.

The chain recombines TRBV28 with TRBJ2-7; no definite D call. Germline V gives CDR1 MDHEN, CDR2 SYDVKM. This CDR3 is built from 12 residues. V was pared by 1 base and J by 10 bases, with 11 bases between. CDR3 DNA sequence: TGTGCCAGCAGTTTATTCCCACGTTTACAGTACTTC. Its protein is CASSLFPRLQYF.

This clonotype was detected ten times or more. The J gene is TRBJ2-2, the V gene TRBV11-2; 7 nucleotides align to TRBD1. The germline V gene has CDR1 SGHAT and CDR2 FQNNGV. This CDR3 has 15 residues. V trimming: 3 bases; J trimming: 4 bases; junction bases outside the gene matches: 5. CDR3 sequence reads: CASSFRDSLTGELFF. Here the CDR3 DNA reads TGTGCCAGCAGCTTCCGGGACAGTCTCACCGGGGAGCTGTTTTTT.

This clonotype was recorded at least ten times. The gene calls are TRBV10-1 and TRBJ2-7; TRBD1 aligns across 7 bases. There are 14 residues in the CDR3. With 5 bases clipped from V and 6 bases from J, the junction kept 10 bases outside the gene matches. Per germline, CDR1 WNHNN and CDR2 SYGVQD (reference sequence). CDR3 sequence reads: CASSQNTGVSEQYF. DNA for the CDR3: TGCGCCAGCAGTCAAAATACAGGGGTGAGCGAGCAGTACTTC.